This TCR beta chain emerged from a study of human T cells and chemical hapten exposure. On the study more broadly: All patients underwent weekly scalp dosing with diphenylcyclopropenone for the full approximately 25-week study. Upper-back patch tests with 0.01% DPC were read at 6 days. General study points: Large CDR3 similarity clusters arose significantly more often from expanded TCRs than from controls.

This sample's time point: patch test 1, 2 weeks after DPC sensitization. Stated treatment: therapeutic diphenylcyclopropenone sensitization with weekly scalp DPC. This clonotype came up a few times. Its specificity is not known. V shed 6 bases, J shed 4 bases, and the junction held 5 bases outside the gene matches. There are 15 residues in the CDR3. CDR1 and CDR2 from the germline V gene are ENHRY and SYGVKD. The library labeled individual cDNA molecules by adding unique molecular identifiers to them. One entry per CDR3 protein, called by TCRdb with MiXCR from the RACE reads. The sample has about 100,000 distinct CDR3 sequences, about 10% seen once.

This chain connects TRBV10-3 to TRBJ2-2; TRBD2 matches 10 bases. The TCR was taken from a man aged 40-49 years with alopecia areata. Some clones in this sample may be carry-over from other donors' samples. Sequenced here: whole blood, sampled in connection with sensitization to the hapten diphenylcyclopropenone (DPC). As DNA, the CDR3 is TGTGCCATCAGGCTAGCGGGAGATGGCACCGGGGAGCTGTTTTTT. Translation gives CAIRLAGDGTGELFF.